The 27 T cell receptor beta chains reported below all come from one sample, sequenced in a study of cytomegalovirus exposure and HLA in healthy donors. PCR was performed using 60 Vbeta and 13 Jbeta primers. Method: immunoSEQ multiplex PCR; TCRdb's copy keeps in-frame clones and lacks some. In the table there are more than 140,000 clones, about 80% of which are singletons. Input material: PBMCs. Receptor source: a male donor in good health and CMV-seronegative.

In the case of this clone: The junction does not match germline at one end; this may be a read error. The CDR3 sequence is CSSSLWGGQGSNQPQHF. CDR3 coding DNA: TGTTCCAGCAGCTTATGGGGGGGCCAAGGGAGCAATCAGCCCCAGCATTTT. The chain combines TRBV7-9 with TRBJ1-5, with a tentative D call TRBD1 (6 bases). CDR1 is SEHNR, CDR2 FQNEAQ, per germline (reference sequence). The CDR3 totals 17 residues.

The gene calls are TRBV5-1 and TRBJ2-7, with a weak D call TRBD2 (8 bases). V was clipped by 4 bases and J by 4 bases, with 15 bases between them. The V gene's germline CDR1 is SGHRS and CDR2 YFSETQ. The CDR3 contains 14 residues. The CDR3 sequence: CASSPGGGQYEQYF. DNA for the CDR3: TGCGCCAGCAGCCCGGGGGGGGGACAGTACGAGCAGTACTTC.

The chain links TRBV25-1 to TRBJ2-3; 9 bases map to TRBD2. The CDR3 extends over 17 amino acids. Per germline, CDR1 MGHDK and CDR2 SYGVNS. Trimming removed 0 bases from V and 0 bases from J; junction bases left unmatched: 4. CDR3 in amino acids: CASSEYLAGESTDTQYF. The DNA for the CDR3 is TGTGCCAGCAGTGAATATTTAGCGGGAGAAAGCACAGATACGCAGTATTTT. Full variable domain (outside the CDR3, taken from reference TRBV25-1 and TRBJ2-3): EADIYQTPRYLVIGTGKKITLECSQTMGHDKMYWYQQDPGMELHLIHYSYGVNSTEKGDLSSESTVSRIRTEHFPLTLESARPSHTSQYLCASSEYLAGESTDTQYFGPGTRLTVL.

V and J are TRBV25-1 and TRBJ1-6; perhaps TRBD1 as D (5 bases). This CDR3 region has 15 residues. V was trimmed by 2 bases and J by 6 bases, leaving 11 bases between them. Germline CDR1 and CDR2: MGHDK and SYGVNS. In nucleotides, the CDR3 is TGTGCCAGCAGTGAAGGGCAGGGTAGTAATTCACCCCTCCACTTT. It specifies CASSEGQGSNSPLHF.

The rearrangement links TRBV19 to TRBJ1-4, with unresolved D. Germline V gene sequence: CDR1 LNHDA, CDR2 SQIVND (reference sequence). This CDR3 contains 14 residues. V was cut by 7 bases and J by 0 bases, with 9 bases left in between. CDR3: CASTETATNEKLFF. The CDR3 DNA follows: TGTGCCAGTACCGAGACTGCAACTAATGAAAAACTGTTTTTT.

This chain connects TRBV6-5 to TRBJ2-1, with 8 bases lining up with TRBD1. This CDR3 has 16 amino acids. Unmatched junction bases numbered 16, after V lost 2 bases and J lost 13 bases. Germline values: CDR1 MNHEY, CDR2 SVGAGI. CDR3 region: CASSYGITGTGSVQFF. CDR3 nucleotide sequence: TGTGCCAGCAGTTACGGAATAACCGGGACAGGCAGCGTTCAGTTCTTC.

This chain connects TRBV2 to TRBJ1-5; D perhaps matches TRBD1 (5 bases). V was shortened by 6 bases and J by 1 base, with 7 bases between the two germline ends. This CDR3 contains 13 residues. Germline V gene lookup returns CDR1 SNHLY and CDR2 FYNNEI. In DNA form, the CDR3 reads TGTGCCAGCAGCAGGGTCAGCAATCAGCCCCAGCATTTT. Amino acids: CASSRVSNQPQHF. Variable domain in full (rest from reference TRBV2 and TRBJ1-5): EPEVTQTPSHQVTQMGQEVILRCVPISNHLYFYWYRQILGQKVEFLVSFYNNEISEKSEIFDDQFSVERPDGSNFTLKIRSTKLEDSAMYFCASSRVSNQPQHFGDGTRLSIL.

The chain couples TRBV19 to TRBJ2-1; 8 nucleotides match TRBD2. Trimming cost V 6 bases and J 0 bases; bases outside gene matches: 7. The CDR3 runs 16 residues. From germline, CDR1 is LNHDA and CDR2 SQIVND (reference sequence). CDR3 nucleotides: TGTGCCAGTAGCACCTACAGCGGGAGCTCCTACAATGAGCAGTTCTTC. Its translation is CASSTYSGSSYNEQFF.

This sequence joins TRBV2 and TRBJ1-3; no definite D call. Trimming removed 6 bases at V and 3 bases at J, with 15 bases between. The CDR3 covers 15 residues. Germline V gene data show CDR1 as SNHLY and CDR2 as FYNNEI. CDR3: CASRTEGDNGNTIYF. CDR3 DNA: TGTGCCAGCAGGACTGAGGGAGACAATGGAAACACCATATATTTT.

The V call is TRBV6-5, the J call TRBJ1-1; 10 bases line up with TRBD1. Germline V gene lookup returns CDR1 MNHEY and CDR2 SVGAGI. The CDR3 is made up of 14 amino acids. Losses at the gene ends were 4 bases for V and 11 bases for J; bases not matched to a gene: 10. The CDR3 DNA is TGTGCCAGCAGTTTCACCTTGGGACAGGGGATCGCTTTCTTT. This codes for CASSFTLGQGIAFF.

The chain carries TRBV29-1 and TRBJ2-1, with D perhaps matching TRBD2 (5 bases). CDR1 is SQVTM, CDR2 ANQGSEA, per germline. The CDR3 sequence is 13 residues long. The ends were cut back, 6 bases at V and 4 bases at J, with 13 bases in the middle. In DNA, the CDR3 is TGCAGCGTCGCCGGGAAAGGGTACAATGAGCAGTTCTTC. Protein product: CSVAGKGYNEQFF.

This sequence joins TRBV19 and TRBJ1-2; no clear D. From germline, CDR1 is LNHDA and CDR2 SQIVND (reference sequence). The CDR3 consists of 13 residues. The V and J ends lost 5 bases and 5 bases respectively, with 12 bases between them. CDR3 bases: TGTGCCAGTAGTCTTTATGGACTGTATGGCTACACCTTC. Its protein product is CASSLYGLYGYTF.

Here the CDR3 DNA reads TGTGCCAGCAGAACCGCAGGGGGTTATCAGCCCCAGCATTTT. It is translated as CASRTAGGYQPQHF. V usage is TRBV6-5 and J usage is TRBJ1-5, with 7 bases that match TRBD1. The germline V gene has CDR1 MNHEY and CDR2 SVGAGI. J lost 5 bases, V lost 6 bases, and 7 bases had no gene match. The CDR3 contains 14 residues.

The chain has TRBV29-1 and TRBJ2-3, with 10 bases lining up with TRBD2. J lost 0 bases, V lost 4 bases, and 4 bases had no gene match. This CDR3 region has 15 residues. Germline lookup yields CDR1 SQVTM and CDR2 ANQGSEA. As DNA, the CDR3 is TGCAGCGTTGCCCGGACTAGCGGTAGCACAGATACGCAGTATTTT. Amino acids: CSVARTSGSTDTQYF.

The V and J genes are TRBV7-9 and TRBJ1-2; D unresolved. Between the trimmed V and J ends, which lost 3 bases and 3 bases, there was a span of 11 bases. CDR3 length: 14 amino acids. Germline V lookup: CDR1 SEHNR, CDR2 FQNEAQ (reference sequence). CDR3 loop: CASSFTGGDYGYTF. Here the CDR3 DNA reads TGTGCCAGCAGCTTTACGGGAGGAGACTATGGCTACACCTTC.

CDR3 sequence (DNA): TGTGCCAGCACCGATACGGGCTACGAGCAGTACTTC. Translating it yields CASTDTGYEQYF. V is TRBV6-5 and J is TRBJ2-7; D gene uncertain. This CDR3 comprises 12 residues. The V end lost 7 bases, the J end lost 3 bases, and 10 bases lay between the germline ends. CDR1 and CDR2 from the germline V gene are MNHEY and SVGAGI.

This chain connects TRBV29-1 to TRBJ2-5; D possibly corresponds to TRBD2 (5 bases). CDR1 and CDR2 (germline): SQVTM, ANQGSEA. V dropped 8 bases and J dropped 5 bases, with 18 bases sitting between them. CDR3 length equals 13 residues. The CDR3 reads CSLRGSGGETQYF. The CDR3 DNA reads TGCAGCCTCCGAGGGAGCGGCGGGGAGACCCAGTACTTC.

V and J are TRBV7-3 and TRBJ1-1, with D possibly matching TRBD1 (6 bases). This CDR3 region has 13 residues. The V end was cut by 4 bases, the J end by 4 bases, with 10 bases between. The germline V gene has CDR1 SGHTA and CDR2 FQGTGA. This chain's CDR3 is CASSYRVGTEAFF. The CDR3 DNA follows: TGTGCCAGCAGCTACAGGGTTGGCACTGAAGCTTTCTTT.

This clone turned up a few times. This chain uses TRBV19 with TRBJ2-7; 8 bases match TRBD1. The CDR3 has 15 amino acids. Germline trimming cut 1 base from V and 4 bases from J; bases unmatched to any gene: 6. CDR1 and CDR2 (germline): LNHDA, SQIVND (reference sequence). The CDR3 DNA reads as TGTGCCAGTAGTATAGGGGGCAGGGGGCCTTACGAGCAGTACTTC. Translation: CASSIGGRGPYEQYF.

V and J are TRBV5-4 and TRBJ2-7; TRBD2 agrees at 10 bases. The CDR3 sequence is 17 residues long. Germline CDR1 and CDR2: SGHNT and YYREEE (reference sequence). V trimming: 0 bases; J trimming: 0 bases; junction bases outside the gene matches: 6. The chain's CDR3 is CASSLVSGTSASYEQYF. The CDR3 nucleotides read TGTGCCAGCAGCTTGGTGTCCGGGACTAGCGCCTCCTACGAGCAGTACTTC.

This clone was detected a few times. The rearrangement links TRBV9 to TRBJ1-5, with 8 bases aligning to TRBD1. V shed 4 bases, J shed 2 bases, and the junction held 5 bases outside the gene matches. Germline V gene lookup returns CDR1 SGDLS and CDR2 YYNGEE. The CDR3 consists of 15 residues. CDR3 protein: CASSPGTGRNQPQHF. The CDR3 coding sequence is TGTGCCAGCAGCCCCGGGACAGGACGCAATCAGCCCCAGCATTTT.

The chain is built from TRBV7-9 and TRBJ2-7, with TRBD1 identical over 7 bases. Germline CDR1 and CDR2: SEHNR and FQNEAQ (reference sequence). With V trimmed by 5 bases and J by 3 bases, 7 bases remained unmatched. The CDR3 extends over 14 amino acids. In nucleotides, the CDR3 is TGTGCCAGCAGCAGCCGGGACAGATTCTACGAGCAGTACTTC. It translates to CASSSRDRFYEQYF. The full variable domain, with the rest looked up from reference TRBV7-9 and TRBJ2-7, is DTGVSQNPRHKITKRGQNVTFRCDPISEHNRLYWYRQTLGQGPEFLTYFQNEAQLEKSRLLSDRFSAERPKGSFSTLEIQRTEQGDSAMYLCASSSRDRFYEQYFGPGTRLTVT.

The chain recombines TRBV5-4 with TRBJ2-1; unclear D gene. Germline V CDR1 and CDR2: SGHNT, YYREEE (reference sequence). The CDR3 totals 15 residues. Trimming took 0 bases from V and 4 from J, leaving 11 bases between them. The chain's CDR3 is CASSLARGPYNEQFF. CDR3 in DNA: TGTGCCAGCAGCTTGGCCCGTGGGCCATACAATGAGCAGTTCTTC.

The chain couples TRBV4-1 to TRBJ2-1; 11 positions agree with TRBD2. This CDR3 has 18 amino acids. The J segment lost 1 base and the V segment lost 1 base, leaving 6 bases of the junction unmatched. Germline CDR1 reads MGHRA; CDR2 reads YSYEKL. The CDR3 DNA reads as TGCGCCAGCAGCCAAGTGCGACTAGCGGGGAGTTCCTACAATGAGCAGTTCTTC. Its translation is CASSQVRLAGSSYNEQFF.

The chain links TRBV10-2 to TRBJ2-2; D might be TRBD1 (5 bases). The CDR3 extends over 15 amino acids. V was pared by 6 bases and J by 0 bases, with 11 bases between. CDR1 and CDR2 (germline): WSHSY, SAAADI. The CDR3: CASRLDMPNTGELFF. DNA of the CDR3: TGCGCCAGCAGACTGGACATGCCGAACACCGGGGAGCTGTTTTTT.

V and J are TRBV19 and TRBJ1-4; no firm D call. Germline V gene lookup returns CDR1 LNHDA and CDR2 SQIVND (reference sequence). This CDR3 comprises 15 residues. Trimming pared 4 bases from V and 5 bases from J, leaving 14 bases between. CDR3 nucleotide sequence: TGTGCCAGTAGTACCACAGTGAACTGGAATGAAAAACTGTTTTTT. Its translation is CASSTTVNWNEKLFF.

The chain joins TRBV19 to TRBJ1-2, with D perhaps matching TRBD1 (6 bases). Trimming left V 7 bases short and J 8 bases short, with 14 bases between. The length of the CDR3 is 12 residues. Germline V gene sequence: CDR1 LNHDA, CDR2 SQIVND (reference sequence). This CDR3 reads CASTYSGGGYTF. CDR3 nucleotide sequence: TGTGCCAGTACCTATAGTGGGGGCGGCTACACCTTC.